What follows are 28 T cell receptor beta chains derived from one specimen sequenced in a study of shared clonotypes between healthy human individuals. The data were produced by immunoSEQ multiplex PCR, yet TCRdb's version contains in-frame clones alone and is incomplete. In the table there are some 980,000 clones, less than 85% of which are singletons. The sample was memory CD4+ T cells sorted from blood. Noted subset: CD45RA-negative fraction. The source of these receptors is a man between 18 and 29 years old in good health.

The rearrangement uses TRBV27 and TRBJ1-5; 9 positions match TRBD1. The CDR3 runs 19 residues. Per the germline V gene, CDR1 is MNHEY and CDR2 is SMNVEV (reference sequence). Trimming took 9 bases from V and 2 from J; bases not matched to a gene: 20. CDR3 sequence (DNA): TGTGCCAGTCATATCGCTACCGGGACAGGGCCGCGCGGCAATCAGCCCCAGCATTTT. Translating it yields CASHIATGTGPRGNQPQHF.

J is TRBJ1-1 and V is TRBV6-6; D is unresolved. V dropped 1 base and J dropped 8 bases, with 11 bases sitting between them. Germline CDR1 and CDR2: MNHNY and SVGAGI (reference sequence). This CDR3 is built from 13 residues. CDR3 DNA sequence: TGTGCCAGCAGTTACTTCCCTTACAGAGAAGCTTTCTTT. Its protein product is CASSYFPYREAFF.

The rearrangement joins TRBV2 to TRBJ2-7; D is undetermined. Germline-derived CDR1 and CDR2 are SNHLY and FYNNEI. V lost 5 bases to trimming and J lost 2 bases, with 4 bases between them. CDR3 length: 11 residues. Here the CDR3 reads CASSPAYEQYF. CDR3 bases: TGTGCCAGCAGTCCAGCCTACGAGCAGTACTTC.

This rearrangement joins TRBV10-1 to TRBJ2-3; 10 bases map to TRBD1. V lost 0 bases, J lost 4 bases, and 7 bases stayed unmatched. Looked up from germline, CDR1 is WNHNN and CDR2 is SYGVQD (reference sequence). The CDR3 covers 17 residues. The CDR3 nucleotides read TGCGCCAGCAGTGAGTCGGCATTAGGACAGGGGGCAGATACGCAGTATTTT. Encoded protein: CASSESALGQGADTQYF.

The rearrangement joins TRBV15 to TRBJ2-5; 9 bases agree with TRBD1. The CDR3 sequence is 16 residues long. V was pared by 1 base and J by 4 bases, with 7 bases of the junction left unmatched. CDR1 and CDR2 from the germline V gene are LNHNV and YYDKDF (reference sequence). This CDR3 reads CATSRGGTGKGETQYF. In DNA, the CDR3 is TGTGCCACCAGCAGAGGTGGGACAGGGAAGGGAGAGACCCAGTACTTC.

V usage is TRBV9 and J usage is TRBJ2-2, with 10 nucleotides matching TRBD2. This CDR3 is 15 amino acids long. CDR1 is SGDLS, CDR2 YYNGEE, per germline. V dropped 1 base and J dropped 5; count of bases not matched to a gene: 2. The CDR3 DNA sequence: TGTGCCAGCAGCGTAAAACTAGCGGGGACCGGGGAGCTGTTTTTT. Translation gives CASSVKLAGTGELFF.

V gene TRBV2 combines with J gene TRBJ2-3; 7 positions agree with TRBD1. V was pared by 8 bases and J by 0 bases, with 14 bases of the junction left unmatched. The CDR3 sequence is 17 residues long. CDR1 SNHLY and CDR2 FYNNEI come from the germline V gene. CDR3 protein: CASLGGVKVTSTDTQYF. Written as DNA, the CDR3 is TGTGCCAGCTTAGGGGGCGTTAAGGTCACTAGCACAGATACGCAGTATTTT.

This rearrangement joins TRBV5-1 to TRBJ2-5; 10 nucleotides line up with TRBD2. V shed 0 bases, J shed 4 bases, and the junction held 6 bases outside the gene matches. CDR3 length: 16 residues. Germline V gene sequence: CDR1 SGHRS, CDR2 YFSETQ. CDR3 sequence reads: CASSLEAGGPAETQYF. CDR3 nucleotides: TGCGCCAGCAGCTTGGAAGCGGGGGGGCCGGCAGAGACCCAGTACTTC.

Only one count was recorded for this clone. The rearrangement uses TRBV10-3 and TRBJ1-2, with D possibly TRBD1 on 6 matching bases. Between the trimmed V and J ends, which lost 4 bases and 0 bases, there was a span of 9 bases. The germline V gene encodes CDR1 ENHRY and CDR2 SYGVKD. This CDR3 region has 14 residues. CDR3 amino acids: CAISAGAANYGYTF. The CDR3 nucleotides read TGTGCCATCAGTGCAGGGGCCGCTAACTATGGCTACACCTTC.

The chain combines TRBV14 with TRBJ2-2; D is ambiguous. Trimming took 1 base from V and 7 from J, leaving 13 bases between them. CDR3 length equals 15 residues. The germline V gene encodes CDR1 SGHDN and CDR2 FVKESK. The CDR3 is CASSQAQALGGELFF. CDR3 sequence (DNA): TGTGCCAGCAGCCAAGCCCAGGCCTTGGGCGGGGAGCTGTTTTTT.

DNA of the CDR3: TGCGCCAGCAGCCAGGCTAGAGACCCCCAAAACATTCAGTACTTC. Its translation is CASSQARDPQNIQYF. The chain uses TRBV4-3 and TRBJ2-4, with D hard to call. Germline V gene sequence: CDR1 LGHNA, CDR2 YSLEER. The V end was cut by 3 bases, the J end by 5 bases, with 14 bases between. The CDR3 is 15 amino acids.

The V call is TRBV13, the J call TRBJ2-7; TRBD2 agrees at 8 bases. V trimming: 7 bases; J trimming: 6 bases; junction bases outside the gene matches: 14. Germline CDR1 PRHDT, CDR2 FYEKMQ (reference sequence). This CDR3 is built from 15 residues. CDR3 loop: CASIKSTGGRREQYF. CDR3 nucleotides: TGTGCCAGCATCAAATCTACGGGGGGGCGACGCGAGCAGTACTTC.

The gene calls are TRBV2 and TRBJ2-7; D perhaps matches TRBD1 (6 bases). V dropped 6 bases and J dropped 6 bases, with 12 bases sitting between them. Germline-derived CDR1 and CDR2 are SNHLY and FYNNEI. The CDR3 covers 12 residues. CDR3 sequence: CASRQGISEQYF. In DNA, the CDR3 is TGTGCCAGCAGACAGGGAATCAGCGAGCAGTACTTC. Full variable domain (rest looked up from reference TRBV2 and TRBJ2-7): EPEVTQTPSHQVTQMGQEVILRCVPISNHLYFYWYRQILGQKVEFLVSFYNNEISEKSEIFDDQFSVERPDGSNFTLKIRSTKLEDSAMYFCASRQGISEQYFGPGTRLTVT.

CDR3 DNA: TGTGCCAGTAGTATCACAGTCCGAGGAGGCAACGTCCTGACTTTC. It translates to CASSITVRGGNVLTF. The J gene is TRBJ2-6, the V gene TRBV19; a possible D gene is TRBD2 (5 bases). The CDR3 sequence is 15 residues long. Germline CDR1 is LNHDA and CDR2 is SQIVND (reference sequence). Between the trimmed V and J ends, which lost 3 bases and 9 bases, there was a span of 15 bases.

CDR3 in amino acids: CSVRVTSTGGNTEAFF. The CDR3, as DNA: TGCAGCGTTCGCGTAACTTCCACAGGGGGCAACACTGAAGCTTTCTTT. The rearrangement uses TRBV29-1 and TRBJ1-1, with 9 positions matching TRBD1. From germline, CDR1 is SQVTM and CDR2 ANQGSEA. With 5 bases clipped from V and 2 bases from J, the junction kept 12 bases outside the gene matches. The CDR3 has 16 amino acids.

This chain links TRBV6-1 with TRBJ1-3, with unresolved D. The length of the CDR3 is 13 residues. The germline V gene encodes CDR1 MNHNS and CDR2 SASEGT. V lost 4 bases and J 4 bases, leaving 8 bases between the germline ends. The CDR3 sequence: CASSALGGNTIYF. CDR3 coding DNA: TGTGCCAGCAGTGCACTCGGGGGAAACACCATATATTTT.

V gene TRBV29-1 combines with J gene TRBJ1-5, with unresolved D. CDR1 is SQVTM, CDR2 ANQGSEA, per germline. V lost 3 bases to trimming and J lost 1 base, with 19 bases between them. This CDR3 comprises 17 residues. In nucleotides, the CDR3 is TGCAGCGTTGATCTTCGGGGAGGGTTTTTGAGCAATCAGCCCCAGCATTTT. Residues: CSVDLRGGFLSNQPQHF. Combining the CDR3 with reference TRBV29-1 and TRBJ1-5 gives the whole variable domain SAVISQKPSRDICQRGTSLTIQCQVDSQVTMMFWYRQQPGQSLTLIATANQGSEATYESGFVIDKFPISRPNLTFSTLTVSNMSPEDSSIYLCSVDLRGGFLSNQPQHFGDGTRLSIL.

The gene calls are TRBV15 and TRBJ2-5; 8 bases align to TRBD2. The germline gives CDR1 LNHNV, CDR2 YYDKDF (reference sequence). The CDR3 loop spans 14 amino acids. V trimming: 1 base; J trimming: 4 bases; junction bases outside the gene matches: 2. CDR3 residues: CATSRVAGGETQYF. CDR3 sequence (DNA): TGTGCCACCAGCAGAGTGGCGGGGGGAGAGACCCAGTACTTC.

On this clone: Other DNA sequences in the same sample also yield this CDR3. The rearrangement joins TRBV5-4 to TRBJ1-2; D is unresolved. Trimming cost V 0 bases and J 2 bases, with 8 bases left between them. The CDR3 length is 14 residues. The germline gives CDR1 SGHNT, CDR2 YYREEE (reference sequence). CDR3 protein: CASSLEAGNYGYTF. The CDR3 DNA reads TGTGCCAGCAGCTTGGAAGCAGGCAACTATGGCTACACCTTC.

A few counts support this clone. V gene TRBV4-3 combines with J gene TRBJ2-3, with TRBD2 identical over 7 bases. Germline CDR1 is LGHNA and CDR2 is YSLEER. The CDR3 has 15 residues. Losses at the gene ends were 2 bases for V and 4 bases for J; bases not matched to a gene: 6. CDR3 bases: TGCGCCAGCAGCCAACGGTCGGGGGGAGCAGATACGCAGTATTTT. Protein: CASSQRSGGADTQYF.

This clone was detected a few times. The chain has TRBV11-2 and TRBJ1-1; TRBD1 matches 9 bases. This CDR3 contains 15 residues. The V gene end was trimmed by 5 bases and the J gene end by 9 bases; junction bases not matched to a gene: 13. Germline assignment: CDR1 SGHAT and CDR2 FQNNGV. CDR3 residues: CASSPSGTGSWKAFF. The CDR3 DNA sequence: TGTGCCAGCAGCCCCTCCGGGACAGGGAGTTGGAAAGCTTTCTTT.

This clone was seen once. This sequence joins TRBV29-1 and TRBJ1-3; unclear D gene. The CDR3 consists of 12 residues. V lost 5 bases and J lost 7, with 12 bases in between. The V gene's germline CDR1 is SQVTM and CDR2 ANQGSEA. CDR3 sequence reads: CSVSDGGNTIYF. In DNA form, the CDR3 reads TGCAGCGTTTCGGACGGCGGGAACACCATATATTTT.

This sequence joins TRBV2 and TRBJ1-6; D remains unclear. This CDR3 is 14 amino acids long. The germline V gene encodes CDR1 SNHLY and CDR2 FYNNEI. V lost 3 bases and J 9 bases, leaving 12 bases between the germline ends. The CDR3 DNA follows: TGTGCCAGCAGTGATGTGATAAGCGGTTCACCCCTCCACTTT. Residues: CASSDVISGSPLHF.

This chain connects TRBV7-8 to TRBJ1-2, with 7 nucleotides matching TRBD1. Germline V gives CDR1 SGHVS, CDR2 FQNEAQ. The trim removed 5 bases at V and 2 bases at J, leaving 11 bases unmatched. The CDR3 contains 16 residues. For the CDR3, the DNA is TGTGCCAGCAGCAGAACTAATACAGGGGCCAACTATGGCTACACCTTC. Amino acids: CASSRTNTGANYGYTF. Full variable domain (rest looked up from reference TRBV7-8 and TRBJ1-2): GAGVSQSPRYKVAKRGQDVALRCDPISGHVSLFWYQQALGQGPEFLTYFQNEAQLDKSGLPSDRFFAERPEGSVSTLKIQRTQQEDSAVYLCASSRTNTGANYGYTFGSGTRLTVV.

The V gene is TRBV6-1, the J gene TRBJ2-7; TRBD1 might be the D (7 bases). The CDR3 is 14 amino acids. V was cut by 4 bases and J by 7 bases, with 17 bases left in between. Germline V gene data show CDR1 as MNHNS and CDR2 as SASEGT. CDR3 loop: CASSAGEGAREQYF. For the CDR3, the DNA is TGTGCCAGCAGTGCGGGAGAGGGGGCGCGGGAGCAGTACTTC.

The V and J genes are TRBV2 and TRBJ1-5; the D is unclear. CDR3 length equals 12 residues. Trimming removed 8 bases from V and 4 bases from J, with 9 bases in between. Germline V gene lookup returns CDR1 SNHLY and CDR2 FYNNEI. CDR3 loop: CASAAPNQPQHF. Here the CDR3 DNA reads TGTGCCAGCGCGGCCCCGAATCAGCCCCAGCATTTT.

The chain has TRBV5-1 and TRBJ2-7; the D gene is possibly TRBD2 (5 bases). CDR1 and CDR2 (germline): SGHRS, YFSETQ. Trimming removed 4 bases from V and 4 bases from J, with 15 bases in between. The CDR3 consists of 14 residues. Written as DNA, the CDR3 is TGCGCCAGCAGCGCCACTCCCGGGATGTACGAGCAGTACTTC. Its protein is CASSATPGMYEQYF.

The V gene is TRBV5-6, the J gene TRBJ2-5; TRBD2 aligns across 14 bases. The germline gives CDR1 SGHDT, CDR2 YYEEEE. V shed 4 bases and J 1 base; nucleotides not matched to a gene: 6. This CDR3 comprises 17 residues. The CDR3 bases are TGTGCCAGCAGCCAGGGACTAGCGGGAGATATCCAAGAGACCCAGTACTTC. It encodes CASSQGLAGDIQETQYF.